This TCR beta chain was identified during a study of cytomegalovirus exposure and HLA in healthy donors. Study observations and caveats: Researchers had no immune exposure information except CMV serostatus available. A later analysis found that most CMV-associated TCR beta chains appeared HLA-restricted.

60 Vbeta and 13 Jbeta primers were used in PCR. Clones were sequenced by immunoSEQ multiplex PCR, and TCRdb holds only the in-frame ones, with some missing. The sample features under 45,000 clones, with 3% to 4% in its top ten. A remark on this clone: Antigen unknown.

This receptor was taken from a male donor in good health and CMV-seronegative. The sequenced sample was PBMCs.

Written as DNA, the CDR3 is TGTGCCAGCAGTATGAACACTGAAGCTTTCTTT. Translating it yields CASSMNTEAFF. The J gene is TRBJ1-1, the V gene TRBV5-4; D not resolved. The germline V gene encodes CDR1 SGHNT and CDR2 YYREEE (reference sequence). The CDR3 loop spans 11 amino acids. Trimming cost V 5 bases and J 0 bases, with 2 bases left between them.